This section outlines one T cell receptor beta chain sequence together with its context. Which antigen it targets is not known. Per-base quality was not reported, and no clone a single base away is much larger than it. This sample is drawn from a study of T cell changes during pregnancy in multiple sclerosis (dated by TCRdb to between 2018 and 2020). Regarding the research as a whole: The study examined how the T cell repertoire changed over the course of pregnancy in women with multiple sclerosis.

From the cysteine through the phenylalanine, the CDR3 covers 14 amino acids. The read is trimmed to its CDR3 DNA, 42 bases read in frame from base 1. Germline trimming: 2 bases from V, 8 bases from J; junction bases outside gene matches: 8. CDR1 SQVTM and CDR2 ANQGSEA were looked up in the germline V gene. The library was obtained by the immunoSEQ multiplex PCR assay. Not all clones reach the TCRdb copy of this immuneACCESS table, which keeps in-frame sequences only. Checked studies attribute under half of the gap to unresolved V genes and leave the rest unexplained. The sample data list 35,000 to 45,000 clones, and 91% of these were observed just once. The leading ten clones occupy approximately 2% of the sample.

The source of this sequence is a female donor in good health, enrolled as a control in a pregnancy study. The chain joins TRBV29-1 to TRBJ1-2, with 10 middle bases fitting TRBD1. Material: CD4+ T cells from peripheral blood mononuclear cells, obtained after pregnancy. At the DNA level, the sequence is TGCAGCGTTGAACCCCCGGGACAGGGGTTGGGCTACACCTTC. Its protein product is CSVEPPGQGLGYTF.